This TCR beta chain was recovered during a study of shared clonotypes between healthy human individuals. General study results and limits: The low donor count limited represented genetic and exposure-history diversity.

V lost 7 bases, J lost 1 base, and 0 bases stayed unmatched. In germline, CDR1 is MNHEY, CDR2 SVGAGI. This CDR3 has 14 residues. The table came from immunoSEQ multiplex PCR; TCRdb's copy has only in-frame clones and leaves some out. The sample carries 2 million to 2.5 million clones, roughly 90% recorded once. This clone is a singleton in its sample. Its antigen is unknown. The V gene is TRBV6-5, the J gene TRBJ2-3; TRBD2 matches 12 bases. The clonotype originates from a man younger than 35 in good health. Some clones in this sample may be carry-over from other donors' samples. The sample consisted of naive CD4+ T cells from PBMCs. Subset: CD45RA+ positively selected. CDR3 DNA: TGTGCCAGCACTAGCGGGAGGGGCACAGATACGCAGTATTTT. Protein product: CASTSGRGTDTQYF.